This T cell receptor (beta chain) was sequenced in a study of CD8 T cells in Susac syndrome. When the RNA was reverse transcribed, random hexamers were used with an input of 0.5 to 1 ug. Across 54 Vbeta and 13 Jbeta, immunoSEQ multiplex PCR amplified TCR beta CDR3. Via MiXCR, TCRdb re-called the immunoSEQ multiplex PCR reads, giving one row per CDR3 protein. This sample yields about 210,000 distinct CDR3 sequences, of which around 95% are seen a single time; 0.095% to 0.12% belongs to the top ten. V shed 8 bases and J 0 bases; nucleotides not matched to a gene: 6. The CDR3 is made up of 15 amino acids. Germline assignment: CDR1 MDHEN and CDR2 SYDVKM. TEMRA cells were FACS-enriched, and CD8+ and CD4+ T cells were isolated negatively.

The clonotype was recovered from a human donor in good health. This sequence joins TRBV28 and TRBJ2-2, with 7 bases lining up with TRBD2. The sequenced sample consisted of CD4+ T cells from PBMCs. This CDR3 is CASGLAGPNTGELFF. CDR3 nucleotides: TGTGCCAGCGGGTTAGCGGGCCCGAACACCGGGGAGCTGTTTTTT.